These 8 T cell receptor beta chains share one sample of origin, sequenced in a study of beta chain features in type 1 diabetes (dated by TCRdb to between 2018 and 2020). Summary of the overall study and its limitations: In all four CD4+ subsets, TCRB CDR3 length was moderately but significantly shorter in type 1 diabetes patients.

Preparation of the library involved the immunoSEQ multiplex PCR assay. The High Capacity cDNA Reverse Transcription Kit was used to reverse transcribe all of the isolated RNA, meaning that expressed TCRB transcripts were what got sequenced. TCRdb retrieved this table from immuneACCESS and kept in-frame rearrangements only. Not all clones are present; in checked studies, unresolved V genes account for under half, and no reason is known for the remainder. The sample table records some 640,000 clones; over 11% of these occur just once. Just under 0.04% of the sample comes from the top ten. Their cognate antigens are unknown. The sequenced sample consisted of naive CD4+ T cells from blood. What the cell subset or site label conveys for this sample: true naive CD4+ T cells. All receptors derive from a man younger than 35 with type 1 diabetes.

This chain links TRBV5-4 with TRBJ1-2; D gene uncertain. CDR1 SGHNT and CDR2 YYREEE come from the germline V gene (reference sequence). V was cut by 0 bases and J by 2 bases, with 11 bases left in between. The length of the CDR3 is 15 residues. The chain's CDR3 is CASSLVTLPNYGYTF. The CDR3 nucleotides read TGTGCCAGCAGCTTGGTGACACTCCCCAACTATGGCTACACCTTC.

This clone was seen only a few times. The chain recombines TRBV30 with TRBJ2-1; possible D gene TRBD1, 6 bases. The CDR3 runs 16 residues. Germline V gene lookup returns CDR1 GTSNPN and CDR2 SVGIG (reference sequence). V lost 3 bases to trimming and J lost 2 bases, with 17 bases between them. Written as DNA, the CDR3 is TGTGCCTGGAGCAAAGATCAGGGGAGTCCCTACAATGAGCAGTTCTTC. It specifies CAWSKDQGSPYNEQFF. The full variable domain, completed using reference TRBV30 and TRBJ2-1, is SQTIHQWPATLVQPVGSPLSLECTVEGTSNPNLYWYRQAAGRGLQLLFYSVGIGQISSEVPQNLSASRPQDRQFILSSKKLLLSDSGFYLCAWSKDQGSPYNEQFFGPGTRLTVL.

This clone was detected only a few times. The chain has TRBV19 and TRBJ1-5; tentatively, D is TRBD1 (5 bases). Looked up from germline, CDR1 is LNHDA and CDR2 is SQIVND (reference sequence). This CDR3 is built from 14 residues. Deletions cut 11 bases from V and 2 bases from J, with 16 bases between. CDR3 bases: TGTGCCGGCGGGTCGGGGGGAGGCAATCAGCCCCAGCATTTT. This sequence encodes CAGGSGGGNQPQHF.

The chain couples TRBV30 to TRBJ2-2; tentatively, D is TRBD1 (5 bases). V was clipped by 0 bases and J by 3 bases, with 5 bases between them. This CDR3 is 13 amino acids long. Germline lookup yields CDR1 GTSNPN and CDR2 SVGIG (reference sequence). CDR3 nucleotide sequence: TGTGCCTGGAGTGTACAGGACACCGGGGAGCTGTTTTTT. Translating gives CAWSVQDTGELFF.

J is TRBJ2-4 and V is TRBV19, with 7 bases matching TRBD1. This CDR3 is 14 amino acids long. The ends lost 1 base at V and 6 bases at J; junction bases unmatched: 3. CDR1 and CDR2 (germline): LNHDA, SQIVND (reference sequence). The CDR3 loop reads CASSIAGQTNIQYF. DNA for the CDR3: TGTGCCAGTAGTATAGCGGGACAGACAAACATTCAGTACTTC.

V is TRBV9 and J is TRBJ2-1; 12 bases match TRBD2. V lost 4 bases to trimming and J lost 4 bases; unmatched junction nucleotides: 3. The CDR3 loop spans 15 amino acids. Germline assignment: CDR1 SGDLS and CDR2 YYNGEE. The CDR3 DNA sequence: TGTGCCAGCAGCTTTGGACTAGCGGGGTACAATGAGCAGTTCTTC. It encodes CASSFGLAGYNEQFF.

The rearrangement joins TRBV6-5 to TRBJ2-7; 11 nucleotides line up with TRBD1. This CDR3 spans 14 amino acids. Unmatched junction bases numbered 4, after V lost 2 bases and J lost 7 bases. CDR1 is MNHEY and CDR2 is SVGAGI in the germline V gene. CDR3 in amino acids: CASSYGQGAREQYF. CDR3 nucleotide sequence: TGTGCCAGCAGTTACGGACAGGGGGCACGGGAGCAGTACTTC.

In the case of this clone: The sample contains more than one DNA sequence encoding this CDR3. The rearrangement uses TRBV5-1 and TRBJ2-5, with 10 bases matching TRBD1. The CDR3 sequence is 15 residues long. V was clipped by 0 bases and J by 5 bases; unmatched bases: 4. Germline assignment: CDR1 SGHRS and CDR2 YFSETQ. In nucleotides, the CDR3 is TGCGCCAGCAGCTTGGCTGGGACAGGGGAGGAGACCCAGTACTTC. This gives the protein CASSLAGTGEETQYF.